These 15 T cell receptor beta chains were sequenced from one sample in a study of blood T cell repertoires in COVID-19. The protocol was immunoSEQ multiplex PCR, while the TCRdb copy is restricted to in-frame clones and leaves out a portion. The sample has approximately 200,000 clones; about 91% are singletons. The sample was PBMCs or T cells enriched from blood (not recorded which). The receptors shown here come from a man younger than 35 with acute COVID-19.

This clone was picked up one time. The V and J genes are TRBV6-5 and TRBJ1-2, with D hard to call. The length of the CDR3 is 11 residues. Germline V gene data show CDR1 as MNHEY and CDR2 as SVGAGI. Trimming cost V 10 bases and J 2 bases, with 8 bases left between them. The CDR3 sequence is CATRGNYGYTF. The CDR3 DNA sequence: TGTGCCACCCGAGGGAACTATGGCTACACCTTC.

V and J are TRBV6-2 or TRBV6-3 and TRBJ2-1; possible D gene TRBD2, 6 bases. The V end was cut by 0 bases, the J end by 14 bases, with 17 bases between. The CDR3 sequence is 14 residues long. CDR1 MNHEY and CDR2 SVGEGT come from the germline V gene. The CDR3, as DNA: TGTGCCAGCAGTTACTCAGTCCTTGGGGGAGGAGAGTTCTTC. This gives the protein CASSYSVLGGGEFF.

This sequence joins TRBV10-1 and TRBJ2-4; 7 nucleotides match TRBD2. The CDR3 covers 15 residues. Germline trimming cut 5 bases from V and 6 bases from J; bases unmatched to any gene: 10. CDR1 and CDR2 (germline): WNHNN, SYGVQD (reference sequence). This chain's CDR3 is CASSPSGNHLNIQYF. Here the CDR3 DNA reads TGCGCCAGCAGTCCGAGCGGGAATCACCTAAACATTCAGTACTTC.

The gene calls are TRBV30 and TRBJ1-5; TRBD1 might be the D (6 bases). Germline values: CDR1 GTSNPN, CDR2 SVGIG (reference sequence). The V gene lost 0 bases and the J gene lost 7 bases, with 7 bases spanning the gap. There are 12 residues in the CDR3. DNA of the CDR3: TGTGCCTGGAGTGTACAGGGCCAGCCCCAGCATTTT. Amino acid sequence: CAWSVQGQPQHF.

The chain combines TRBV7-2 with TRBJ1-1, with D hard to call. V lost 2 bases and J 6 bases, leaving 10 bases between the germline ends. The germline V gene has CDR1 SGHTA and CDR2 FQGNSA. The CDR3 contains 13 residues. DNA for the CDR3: TGTGCCAGCAGCTTACCGGGGAGTCCTGAAGCTTTCTTT. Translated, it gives CASSLPGSPEAFF.

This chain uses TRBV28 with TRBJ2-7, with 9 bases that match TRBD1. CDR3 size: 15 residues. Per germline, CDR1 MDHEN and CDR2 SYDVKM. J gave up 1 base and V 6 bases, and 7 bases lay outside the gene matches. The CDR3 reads CASRQQGAPSYEQYF. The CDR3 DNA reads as TGTGCCAGCAGGCAACAGGGGGCCCCTTCCTACGAGCAGTACTTC.

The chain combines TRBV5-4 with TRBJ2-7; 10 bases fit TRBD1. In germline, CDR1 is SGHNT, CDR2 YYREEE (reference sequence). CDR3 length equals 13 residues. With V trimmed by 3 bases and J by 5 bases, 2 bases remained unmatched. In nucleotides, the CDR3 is TGTGCCAGCAGCTGGGACAGGGGAAACGAGCAGTACTTC. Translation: CASSWDRGNEQYF. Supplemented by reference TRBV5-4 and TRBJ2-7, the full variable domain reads ETGVTQSPTHLIKTRGQQVTLRCSSQSGHNTVSWYQQALGQGPQFIFQYYREEENGRGNFPPRFSGLQFPNYSSELNVNALELDDSALYLCASSWDRGNEQYFGPGTRLTVT.

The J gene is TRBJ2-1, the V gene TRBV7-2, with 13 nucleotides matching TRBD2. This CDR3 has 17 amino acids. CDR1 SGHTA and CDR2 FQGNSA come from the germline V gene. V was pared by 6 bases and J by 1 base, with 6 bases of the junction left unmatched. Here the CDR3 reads CASRRTSGSISYNEQFF. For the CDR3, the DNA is TGTGCCAGCAGGAGGACTAGCGGGAGTATATCCTACAATGAGCAGTTCTTC.

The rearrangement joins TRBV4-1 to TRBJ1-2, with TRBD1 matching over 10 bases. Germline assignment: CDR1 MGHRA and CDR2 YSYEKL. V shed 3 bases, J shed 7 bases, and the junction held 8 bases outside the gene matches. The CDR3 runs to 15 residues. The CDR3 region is CASSQDLTGGAGYTF. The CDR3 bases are TGCGCCAGCAGCCAGGACCTGACAGGGGGCGCTGGCTACACCTTC.

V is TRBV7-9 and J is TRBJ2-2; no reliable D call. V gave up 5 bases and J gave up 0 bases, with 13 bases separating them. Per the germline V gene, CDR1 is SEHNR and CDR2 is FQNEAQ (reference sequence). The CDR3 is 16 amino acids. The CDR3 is CASSPTESTNTGELFF. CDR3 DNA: TGTGCCAGCAGCCCTACCGAATCCACGAACACCGGGGAGCTGTTTTTT.

The DNA for the CDR3 is TGTGCCAGCCTCTTACAGGGGTCTACCTACGAGCAGTACTTC. This translates into CASLLQGSTYEQYF. The gene calls are TRBV28 and TRBJ2-7; the match to TRBD1 covers 7 bases. The junction had 9 bases not matched to a gene; V was cut back by 8 bases and J by 2 bases. CDR1 is MDHEN and CDR2 is SYDVKM in the germline V gene. The CDR3 spans 14 residues.

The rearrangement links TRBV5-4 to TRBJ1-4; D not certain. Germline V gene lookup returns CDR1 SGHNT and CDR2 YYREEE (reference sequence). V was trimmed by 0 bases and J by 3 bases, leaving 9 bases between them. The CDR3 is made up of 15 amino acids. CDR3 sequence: CASSLASGANEKLFF. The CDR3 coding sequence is TGTGCCAGCAGCTTGGCGTCAGGCGCTAATGAAAAACTGTTTTTT. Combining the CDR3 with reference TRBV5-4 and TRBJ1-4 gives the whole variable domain ETGVTQSPTHLIKTRGQQVTLRCSSQSGHNTVSWYQQALGQGPQFIFQYYREEENGRGNFPPRFSGLQFPNYSSELNVNALELDDSALYLCASSLASGANEKLFFGSGTQLSVL.

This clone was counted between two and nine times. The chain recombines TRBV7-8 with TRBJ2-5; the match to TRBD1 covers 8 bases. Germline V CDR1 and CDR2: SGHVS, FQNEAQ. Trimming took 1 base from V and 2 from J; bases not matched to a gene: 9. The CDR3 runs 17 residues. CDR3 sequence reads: CASSLGGQVGRQETQYF. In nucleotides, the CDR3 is TGTGCCAGCAGCTTAGGGGGACAGGTGGGTCGACAAGAGACCCAGTACTTC.

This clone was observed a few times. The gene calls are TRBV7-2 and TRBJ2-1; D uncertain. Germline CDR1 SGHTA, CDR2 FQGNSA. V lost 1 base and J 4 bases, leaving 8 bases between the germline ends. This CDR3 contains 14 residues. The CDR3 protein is CASSLGLGYNEQFF. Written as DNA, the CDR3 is TGTGCCAGCAGCTTAGGACTCGGATACAATGAGCAGTTCTTC.

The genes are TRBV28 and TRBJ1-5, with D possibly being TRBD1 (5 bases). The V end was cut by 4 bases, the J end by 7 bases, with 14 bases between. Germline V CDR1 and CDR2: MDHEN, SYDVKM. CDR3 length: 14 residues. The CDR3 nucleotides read TGTGCCAGCAGTTCAGGGTCCGGAAGCCAGCCCCAGCATTTT. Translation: CASSSGSGSQPQHF.